This T cell receptor beta chain was captured in a study of T cells after yellow fever vaccination. TCRdb used MiXCR to reprocess the 5' RACE reads, holding one entry per CDR3 protein. The sample contains just under 600,000 distinct CDR3 sequences, roughly 13% of which appear only once. CDR3 size: 12 residues. Germline values: CDR1 SNHLY, CDR2 FYNNEI. Trimming pared 4 bases from V and 0 bases from J, leaving 4 bases between. The study's findings and limits: Post-booster samples contained most primary-vaccination clones (around 95% CD4, 70% to 90% CD8).

For this clonotype: Its antigen is unknown.

This receptor was taken from a man aged 25 to 40 who received the YFV17D yellow fever vaccine. The chain joins TRBV2 to TRBJ2-7; D gene ambiguous. This sample comprised PBMCs, obtained on the day of the yellow fever booster vaccination. In DNA form, the CDR3 reads TGTGCCAGCAGTGCCCTCTCCTACGAGCAGTACTTC. It translates to CASSALSYEQYF.